These T cell receptor beta chains were read from a single sample in a study of cytomegalovirus exposure and HLA in healthy donors. The assay was immunoSEQ multiplex PCR, and TCRdb's table has in-frame clones only and misses some. In the table there are 60,000 or so clones, about 90% of which are singletons. The sequenced sample was PBMCs. The receptors here all came from a woman aged 18-30 years in good health and CMV-seronegative. Both conserved end residues are part of each CDR3.

J: TRBJ2-5
V: TRBV2
CDR3: CATKLAVGGETQYF

J: TRBJ2-5
V: TRBV10-3
CDR3: CAISDSGTQETQYF

J: TRBJ2-7
V: TRBV4-1
CDR3: CASSQEGGVLTYEQYF

J: TRBJ2-3
V: TRBV15
CDR3: CATSRKTGSDTQYF

J: TRBJ1-1
V: TRBV7-2
CDR3: CASSLFGLNTEAFF

J: TRBJ1-5
V: TRBV28
CDR3: CASEPVGQPQHF

J: TRBJ2-7
V: TRBV2
CDR3: CASAYSFYEQYF

J: TRBJ2-1
V: TRBV9
CDR3: CASSVEGGGLNEQFF

J: TRBJ1-4
V: TRBV12-5
CDR3: CASGLVLGQGSEKLFF

J: TRBJ1-3
V: TRBV6-1
CDR3: CASSEAQGDSGNTIYF

J: TRBJ2-1
V: TRBV28
CDR3: CASSVRELNNEQFF

J: TRBJ1-2
V: TRBV11-1
CDR3: CASSSTDRGYGYTF

J: TRBJ2-1
V: TRBV6-1
CDR3: CASSEGLAGGGEQFF

J: TRBJ2-7
V: TRBV19
CDR3: CASSDGGSDEQYF

J: TRBJ1-5
V: TRBV2
CDR3: CASSGQGNQPQHF

J: TRBJ2-5
V: TRBV6-5
CDR3: CASTRGQWETQYF

J: TRBJ1-4
V: TRBV6-1
CDR3: CASSAGGAGEKLFF

J: TRBJ2-3
V: TRBV2
CDR3: CASTPGVGASTDTQYF

J: TRBJ1-1
V: TRBV30
CDR3: CAWSVPMGDMDINTEAFF

J: TRBJ2-1
V: TRBV7-8
CDR3: CASSLAPSFNEQFF

J: TRBJ2-7
V: TRBV28
CDR3: CASSWTSGRSPPSSYEQYF

J: TRBJ1-2
V: TRBV5-3
CDR3: CARSLAWTGDGYTF

J: TRBJ2-7
V: TRBV7-2
CDR3: CASSQGTGRWEQYF

J: TRBJ2-7
V: TRBV6-1
CDR3: CASRSSSGKAYEQYF

J: TRBJ1-2
V: TRBV30
CDR3: CAWSATGINGYTF

J: TRBJ2-7
V: TRBV28
CDR3: CASRKGLAGPLINYEQYF

J: TRBJ1-4
V: TRBV21-1
CDR3: CASSSLTRNEKLFF

J: TRBJ2-5
V: TRBV10-3
CDR3: CAISVFKGAETQYF

J: TRBJ2-1
V: TRBV15
CDR3: CATSKQISAGNEQFF

J: TRBJ1-3
V: TRBV5-6
CDR3: CASSLGASGNTIYF

J: TRBJ2-5
V: TRBV5-1
CDR3: CASSLAVGGLGETQYF

J: TRBJ2-3
V: TRBV27
CDR3: CASSLGTGIDTQYF

J: TRBJ2-3
V: TRBV4-1
CDR3: CASSQDRGSGGISTDTQYF

J: TRBJ2-3
V: TRBV2
CDR3: CASSEDSEVTDTQYF

J: TRBJ2-2
V: TRBV7-8
CDR3: CASSLQSRGNTGELFF

J: TRBJ2-5
V: TRBV4-1
CDR3: CASSQDPNTGARGETQYF

J: TRBJ2-7
V: TRBV28
CDR3: CASSITDSREQYF

J: TRBJ2-3
V: TRBV15
CDR3: CATSSTLAGGTDTQYF

J: TRBJ2-1
V: TRBV4-1
CDR3: CASRDSLAGGLNEQFF

J: TRBJ2-7
V: TRBV11-2
CDR3: CASSFLGQGLYEQYF

J: TRBJ2-7
V: TRBV7-6
CDR3: CASSLGEGGEQYF

J: TRBJ1-1
V: TRBV21-1
CDR3: CASSGSSAEAFF

J: TRBJ2-5
V: TRBV30
CDR3: CAWSPTDDRGETQYF

J: TRBJ1-2
V: TRBV4-3
CDR3: CASSQDLAGTRNYGYTF

J: TRBJ1-1
V: TRBV11-2
CDR3: CASSLDRGAGEAFF

J: TRBJ2-1
V: TRBV19
CDR3: CASSIGDSEIGSYNEQFF

J: TRBJ2-5
V: TRBV4-2
CDR3: CASSQEGAEETQYF

J: TRBJ1-5
V: TRBV27
CDR3: CASSPKEGWREPQHF

J: TRBJ1-1
V: TRBV28
CDR3: CASSLDRQGMNTEAFF